This T cell receptor (beta chain) stems from a study of T cell responses to AZD1222 COVID-19 vaccine. This CDR3 region has 15 residues. Germline CDR1 is SNHLY and CDR2 is FYNNEI. V was pared by 3 bases and J by 0 bases, with 9 bases between. Assay: immunoSEQ multiplex PCR; the TCRdb copy retains only in-frame clones and omits some. This sample has around 70,000 clones, with about three quarters found just once. This TCR came from an adult in good health. This chain joins TRBV2 and TRBJ1-3; D is unclear. This specimen was peripheral blood, taken on day 0 of AZD1222 vaccination. This CDR3 reads CASSEVRPSGNTIYF. CDR3 DNA: TGTGCCAGCAGTGAGGTCAGGCCCTCTGGAAACACCATATATTTT.